These 14 T cell receptor beta chains were all obtained from the same sample, sequenced in a study of multiple sclerosis patients with progressive multifocal leukoencephalopathy. Clones were sequenced by immunoSEQ multiplex PCR, and TCRdb holds only the in-frame ones, with some missing. This sample yields around 30,000 clones, of which about nine tenths are seen a single time; about 1.4% belongs to the top ten. Time point reported: less than 7 months of natalizumab therapy. Here the sequenced sample was PBMCs, taken from a patient treated with natalizumab. The receptors shown here come from a human donor with multiple sclerosis.

The chain links TRBV14 to TRBJ1-2, with 12 bases lining up with TRBD1. The CDR3 extends over 19 amino acids. V trimming: 3 bases; J trimming: 4 bases; junction bases outside the gene matches: 15. Germline V gene sequence: CDR1 SGHDN, CDR2 FVKESK. The CDR3 nucleotides read TGTGCCAGCAGCCATGGCTCCTCAGACCGGGACAGGGGGCCCTATGGCTACACCTTC. It codes for CASSHGSSDRDRGPYGYTF.

The chain carries TRBV28 and TRBJ1-1; unclear D gene. The CDR3 has 10 amino acids. V lost 7 bases and J 3 bases, leaving 3 bases between the germline ends. CDR1 is MDHEN and CDR2 is SYDVKM in the germline V gene. The CDR3 region is CASMYTEAFF. The CDR3 DNA is TGTGCCAGCATGTACACTGAAGCTTTCTTT.

The chain is built from TRBV7-9 and TRBJ1-4, with 7 bases fitting TRBD1. The CDR3 contains 14 residues. Per germline, CDR1 SEHNR and CDR2 FQNEAQ (reference sequence). J gave up 8 bases and V 5 bases, and 8 bases lay outside the gene matches. CDR3 in amino acids: CASSIGNRGEKLFF. The CDR3 DNA follows: TGTGCCAGCAGCATAGGAAACAGGGGAGAAAAACTGTTTTTT.

The chain uses TRBV7-2 and TRBJ1-5; TRBD1 is a possible D gene (6 bases). V lost 5 bases and J lost 4, with 12 bases in between. The CDR3 has 14 residues. Germline loops: CDR1 SGHTA, CDR2 FQGNSA. The CDR3 nucleotides read TGTGCCAGCAGCATCGGGACACTTAATCAGCCCCAGCATTTT. This encodes CASSIGTLNQPQHF.

The CDR3 is CASSLGAAGTPRNEQYF. CDR3 nucleotides: TGTGCCAGCAGCTTGGGAGCGGCAGGGACCCCTCGGAACGAGCAGTACTTC. The V call is TRBV5-4, the J call TRBJ2-5; D assignment may be TRBD1 or TRBD2 (5 bases each). Matching the DNA end better, TRBJ2-7 makes the J call doubtful. This CDR3 is 17 amino acids long. Germline V lookup: CDR1 SGHNT, CDR2 YYREEE (reference sequence).

The chain combines TRBV7-2 with TRBJ2-5, with D possibly matching TRBD2 (6 bases). CDR1 is SGHTA, CDR2 FQGNSA, per germline. V shed 1 base and J shed 7 bases, with 13 bases lying between them. The length of the CDR3 is 14 residues. Here the CDR3 DNA reads TGTGCCAGCAGCTTAGAGCGGAGGAGGGGGACCCAGTACTTC. Translating gives CASSLERRRGTQYF.

CDR3 sequence reads: CASSLSLMGAASSGANVLTF. The CDR3 region has the DNA TGTGCCAGCAGTTTATCATTGATGGGGGCGGCGAGCTCTGGGGCCAACGTCCTGACTTTC. This rearrangement joins TRBV28 to TRBJ2-6; D is possibly TRBD1 (6 bases). Trimming pared 1 base from V and 0 bases from J, leaving 19 bases between. The CDR3 covers 20 residues. Germline V lookup: CDR1 MDHEN, CDR2 SYDVKM.

The V and J genes are TRBV5-1 and TRBJ2-7; D is undetermined. Germline assignment: CDR1 SGHRS and CDR2 YFSETQ. The CDR3 loop spans 15 amino acids. V was shortened by 0 bases and J by 0 bases, with 10 bases between the two germline ends. CDR3 in amino acids: CASSLAVGSSYEQYF. CDR3 DNA sequence: TGCGCCAGCAGCTTGGCCGTCGGGTCCTCCTACGAGCAGTACTTC.

The V call is TRBV29-1, the J call TRBJ1-5, with D possibly matching TRBD1 (5 bases). Per germline, CDR1 SQVTM and CDR2 ANQGSEA. The CDR3 is 15 amino acids. V was pared by 1 base and J by 0 bases, with 10 bases between. The CDR3, as DNA: TGCAGCGTTGAAGTTAAAGGGGATAGCAATCAGCCCCAGCATTTT. The encoded protein is CSVEVKGDSNQPQHF.

CDR3 protein: CASSLIKGRGKDGYTF. CDR3 DNA sequence: TGTGCCAGCAGCTTAATAAAGGGCAGGGGAAAGGATGGCTACACCTTC. The chain carries TRBV7-8 and TRBJ1-2, with D possibly TRBD1 on 6 matching bases. The CDR3 length is 16 residues. Trimming removed 2 bases from V and 6 bases from J, with 19 bases in between. CDR1 is SGHVS and CDR2 is FQNEAQ in the germline V gene. The whole variable domain, remainder taken from reference TRBV7-8 and TRBJ1-2, is GAGVSQSPRYKVAKRGQDVALRCDPISGHVSLFWYQQALGQGPEFLTYFQNEAQLDKSGLPSDRFFAERPEGSVSTLKIQRTQQEDSAVYLCASSLIKGRGKDGYTFGSGTRLTVV.

This CDR3 is CASSVGGLAGSNEQFF. CDR3 DNA: TGTGCCAGCAGCGTAGGGGGACTAGCGGGAAGCAATGAGCAGTTCTTC. The rearrangement links TRBV9 to TRBJ2-1, with 13 nucleotides matching TRBD2. This CDR3 comprises 16 residues. CDR1 is SGDLS, CDR2 YYNGEE, per germline. J was trimmed by 6 bases and V by 0 bases; bases with no gene match: 3.

The chain uses TRBV5-1 and TRBJ2-6; D not resolved. This CDR3 has 15 amino acids. The V gene's germline CDR1 is SGHRS and CDR2 YFSETQ. Trimming took 0 bases from V and 0 from J, leaving 4 bases between them. DNA of the CDR3: TGCGCCAGCAGCTTGGGTGACTCTGGGGCCAACGTCCTGACTTTC. Its protein product is CASSLGDSGANVLTF. The full variable domain, with the rest looked up from reference TRBV5-1 and TRBJ2-6, is KAGVTQTPRYLIKTRGQQVTLSCSPISGHRSVSWYQQTPGQGLQFLFEYFSETQRNKGNFPGRFSGRQFSNSRSEMNVSTLELGDSALYLCASSLGDSGANVLTFGAGSRLTVL.

This clone showed up just a few times. The V gene is TRBV6-1, the J gene TRBJ2-7; 7 positions agree with TRBD1. Unmatched junction bases numbered 15, after V lost 6 bases and J lost 7 bases. The germline V gene encodes CDR1 MNHNS and CDR2 SASEGT. The CDR3 has 15 residues. The CDR3 spells CASSLSPWTGPEQYF. The CDR3 DNA is TGTGCCAGCAGCCTCTCTCCCTGGACAGGCCCAGAGCAGTACTTC.

The chain joins TRBV5-1 to TRBJ2-3; 7 positions agree with TRBD2. CDR3 size: 14 residues. The V segment lost 4 bases and the J segment 4 bases; nucleotides outside the gene matches: 6. Germline V gene lookup returns CDR1 SGHRS and CDR2 YFSETQ. CDR3 amino acids: CASSGREDPDTQYF. The CDR3 coding sequence is TGCGCCAGCAGCGGACGGGAGGACCCAGATACGCAGTATTTT.